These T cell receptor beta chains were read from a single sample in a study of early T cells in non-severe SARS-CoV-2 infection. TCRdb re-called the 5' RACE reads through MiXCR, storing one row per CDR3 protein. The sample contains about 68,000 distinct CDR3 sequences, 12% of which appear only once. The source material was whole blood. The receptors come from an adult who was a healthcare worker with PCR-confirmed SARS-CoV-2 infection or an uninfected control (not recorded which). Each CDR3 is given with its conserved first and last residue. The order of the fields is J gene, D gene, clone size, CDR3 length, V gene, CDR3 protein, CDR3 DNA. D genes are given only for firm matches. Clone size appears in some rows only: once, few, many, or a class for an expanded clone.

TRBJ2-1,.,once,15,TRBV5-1,CASTQIGAAYNEQFF,TGCGCCAGCACCCAAATAGGGGCTGCTTACAATGAGCAGTTCTTC
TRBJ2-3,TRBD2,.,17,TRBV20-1,CSADSGGGERGTDTQYF,TGCAGTGCTGATAGCGGGGGAGGGGAACGGGGCACAGATACGCAGTATTTT
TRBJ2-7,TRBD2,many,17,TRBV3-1,CASSRTSGGATSYEQYF,TGTGCCAGCAGTCGGACTAGCGGGGGTGCTACATCCTACGAGCAGTACTTC
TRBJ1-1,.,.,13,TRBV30,CAWTQTVNTEAFF,TGTGCCTGGACCCAGACAGTGAACACTGAAGCTTTCTTT
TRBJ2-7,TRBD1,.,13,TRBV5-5,CASSPRQGYEQYF,TGTGCCAGCAGCCCAAGACAGGGCTACGAGCAGTACTTC
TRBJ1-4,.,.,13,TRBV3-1,CASSQGLNEKLFF,TGTGCCAGCAGCCAGGGCCTGAATGAAAAACTGTTTTTT
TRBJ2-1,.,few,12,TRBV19,CASSTLYDSQFF,TGTGCCAGTAGTACCCTCTACGATTCCCAATTCTTC
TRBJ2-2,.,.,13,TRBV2,CATKQGGPGELFF,TGTGCCACGAAACAGGGTGGTCCCGGGGAGCTGTTTTTT
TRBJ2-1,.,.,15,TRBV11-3,CASSAPRGPYNEQFF,TGTGCCAGCAGCGCACCACGGGGACCTTACAATGAGCAGTTCTTC
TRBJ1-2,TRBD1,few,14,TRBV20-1,CSAPSQGASYGYTF,TGCAGTGCTCCCTCCCAGGGGGCCTCGTATGGCTACACCTTC
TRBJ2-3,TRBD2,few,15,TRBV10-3,CATERTSGGSGTQYF,TGTGCCACCGAGCGGACTAGCGGGGGGTCTGGGACGCAGTATTTT
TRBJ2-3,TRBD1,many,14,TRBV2,CASRVDRGADTQYF,TGTGCCAGCAGGGTGGACAGGGGGGCAGATACGCAGTATTTT
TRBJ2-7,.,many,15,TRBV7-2,CASSAFPTADYEQYF,TGTGCCAGCAGCGCATTTCCGACGGCAGACTACGAGCAGTACTTC
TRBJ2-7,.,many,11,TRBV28,CASSSSYEQYF,TGTGCCAGCAGCTCGTCCTACGAGCAGTACTTC
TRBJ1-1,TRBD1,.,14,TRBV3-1,CASSHRTGDAEAFF,TGTGCCAGCAGCCATAGGACAGGGGACGCTGAAGCTTTCTTT
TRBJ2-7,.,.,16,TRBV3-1,CASSQEVGHLTYEQYF,TGTGCCAGCAGCCAAGAGGTCGGACACCTGACCTACGAGCAGTACTTC
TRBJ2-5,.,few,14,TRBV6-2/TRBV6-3,CASRPLEGSETQYF,TGTGCCAGCAGGCCCCTGGAGGGAAGCGAGACCCAGTACTTC
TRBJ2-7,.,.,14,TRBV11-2,CASRPTLAGLEQYF,TGTGCCAGCCGTCCCACTTTGGCAGGGCTTGAGCAGTACTTC
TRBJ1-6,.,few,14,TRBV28,CASSLGELDSPLHF,TGTGCCAGCAGTTTAGGGGAATTGGATTCACCCCTCCACTTT
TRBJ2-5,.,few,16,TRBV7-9,CASSPDAGAELVTQYF,TGTGCCAGCAGCCCCGACGCGGGGGCCGAACTTGTCACCCAGTACTTC
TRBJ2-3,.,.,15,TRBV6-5,CASSSSTLSMGTQYF,.
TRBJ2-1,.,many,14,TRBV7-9,CASSLAARRYEQFF,TGTGCCAGCAGCTTAGCAGCCAGACGGTATGAGCAGTTCTTC
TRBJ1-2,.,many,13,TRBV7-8,CASSRDTNYGYTF,TGTGCCAGCAGCAGAGACACAAATTATGGCTACACCTTC
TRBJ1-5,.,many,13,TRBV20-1,CSAKGGIDQPQHF,TGCAGTGCCAAGGGGGGGATCGATCAGCCCCAGCATTTT
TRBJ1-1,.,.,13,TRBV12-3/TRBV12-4,CASSLRGGFEAFF,TGTGCCAGCAGTCTCCGGGGAGGGTTTGAAGCTTTCTTT
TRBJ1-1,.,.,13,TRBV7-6,CASSLNPVAEAFF,TGTGCCAGCAGCCTTAACCCGGTGGCTGAAGCTTTCTTT
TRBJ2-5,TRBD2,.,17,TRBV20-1,CSARTSGGARRQETQYF,TGCAGTGCGAGGACTAGCGGGGGGGCGAGGAGACAAGAGACCCAGTACTTC
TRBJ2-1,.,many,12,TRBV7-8,CASSTTYNEQFF,TGTGCCAGCAGCACTACCTACAATGAGCAGTTCTTC
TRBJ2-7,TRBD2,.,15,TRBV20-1,CSARAGGVISYEQYF,TGCAGTGCTAGAGCCGGGGGGGTTATCTCCTACGAGCAGTACTTC
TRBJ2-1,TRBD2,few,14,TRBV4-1,CASGMAGGVDEQFF,TGCGCCAGCGGGATGGCGGGGGGGGTAGATGAGCAGTTCTTC
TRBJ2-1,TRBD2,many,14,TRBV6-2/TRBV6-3,CASSIAGVTNEQFF,TGTGCCAGCAGTATAGCGGGGGTAACCAATGAGCAGTTCTTC
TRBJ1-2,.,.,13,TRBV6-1,CASMTGLNYGYTF,TGTGCCAGTATGACAGGATTAAACTATGGCTACACCTTC
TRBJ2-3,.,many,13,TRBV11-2,CASSHPGTDTQYF,TGTGCCAGCAGCCATCCAGGAACAGATACGCAGTATTTT
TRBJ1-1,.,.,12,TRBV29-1,CSVSRVNTEAFF,TGCAGCGTCTCCAGAGTGAACACTGAAGCTTTCTTT